These T cell receptor beta chains were read from a single sample in a study of blood T cell repertoires in COVID-19. Libraries were prepared by immunoSEQ multiplex PCR; TCRdb keeps only in-frame clonotypes and omits some of them. The sample gives about 150,000 clones, approximately 86% of which show up once; about 4.2% is in the top ten. The sample comprised peripheral blood. These receptors were taken from an older woman with active or convalescent COVID-19. Both conserved end residues are trimmed from each CDR3.

TRBJ2-2 | TRBV6-5 | ASSTGQGGELF
TRBJ2-5 | TRBV10-3 | AISESRETQY
TRBJ1-5 | TRBV5-6 | ASSLEGVQPQH
TRBJ2-2 | TRBV7-3 | ASSPGGQGNTGELF
TRBJ2-5 | TRBV7-9 | ASSPTGLAGAKETQY
TRBJ2-7 | TRBV5-1 | ASTSRGSGGLGEQY
TRBJ2-4 | TRBV19 | ASSMGDRLAKNIQY
TRBJ1-5 | TRBV10-3 | AISETVSNQPQH
TRBJ2-7 | TRBV19 | ASSIDGGNEQY
TRBJ2-3 | TRBV19 | ASRAQGGGTDTQY
TRBJ2-7 | TRBV6-2/TRBV6-3 | ASSPPEPRSSYEQY
TRBJ2-5 | TRBV4-1 | ASSRPGTSGGNQETQY
TRBJ2-7 | TRBV27 | ASSYLAGGPSYEQY
TRBJ1-2 | TRBV29-1 | SVSTGQLGYT
TRBJ1-5 | TRBV4-3 | ASSQVKTGGNSNQPQH
TRBJ1-2 | TRBV21-1 | ASSTLATFYGYT
TRBJ1-1 | TRBV10-3 | AISEGIAASSDTEAF
TRBJ2-4 | TRBV18 | ASSPGETKNIQY
TRBJ1-1 | TRBV6-2/TRBV6-3 | ASNPGASNTEAF
TRBJ1-5 | TRBV5-1 | ASSLQGEGQPQH
TRBJ1-2 | TRBV7-2 | ASSLSQYYGYT
TRBJ2-1 | TRBV5-4 | ASSRRGAEEQF
TRBJ1-1 | TRBV12-5 | ASGLPVRRVNTEAF
TRBJ1-1 | TRBV14 | ASSQDADTEAF
TRBJ2-2 | TRBV10-1 | ASSEGTTNTGELF
TRBJ1-1 | TRBV10-3 | AARDRLNTEAF
TRBJ1-1 | TRBV7-3 | ASSSIPGRNTEAF
TRBJ1-2 | TRBV7-2 | ASSLARGRGVSGYT
TRBJ2-7 | TRBV19 | ASSIALAGGSYEQY
TRBJ2-5 | TRBV11-2 | ASSRTMQETQY
TRBJ2-2 | TRBV19 | ASSANPGQGVRGELF
TRBJ1-2 | TRBV7-2 | ASSPQTGVKDGYT
TRBJ2-5 | TRBV3-1/TRBV3-2 | ASSHGGGAQETQY